This TCR beta chain is drawn from a study of patients and donors after allogeneic stem cell transplantation. TCRdb reprocessed the RT-PCR reads via MiXCR and lists one record per CDR3 protein. The repertoire holds a few hundred thousand distinct CDR3 sequences, 38% seen once, with around 10% in the top ten. Sequencing input: blood, either unsorted or a sorted T cell fraction (not recorded which). This receptor was taken from a human donor who was either an allogeneic HSCT recipient or a stem cell or donor lymphocyte infusion donor (not recorded which). It is not recorded whose cells these are; they may come from a transplant donor.

CDR3 nucleotides: TGTGCCAGCAGCTTAGTGGCGGGGACTGAAGCTTTCTTT. Translating it yields CASSLVAGTEAFF. The rearrangement uses TRBV7-9 and TRBJ1-1; D ambiguous. V was pared by 1 base and J by 5 bases, with 8 bases between. This CDR3 has 13 amino acids. CDR1 and CDR2 from the germline V gene are SEHNR and FQNEAQ (reference sequence). Using reference TRBV7-9 and TRBJ1-1 for the parts outside the CDR3, the full variable domain is DTGVSQNPRHKITKRGQNVTFRCDPISEHNRLYWYRQTLGQGPEFLTYFQNEAQLEKSRLLSDRFSAERPKGSFSTLEIQRTEQGDSAMYLCASSLVAGTEAFFGQGTRLTVV.